The next 27 T cell receptor beta chains were all read from a single sample in a study of blood T cell repertoires in COVID-19 (dated by TCRdb to 2018 to 2020). The library was made by the immunoSEQ multiplex PCR assay. This is the immuneACCESS table as TCRdb keeps it, with only in-frame sequences that have V and J called. A part of the clones is gone; compared with another copy, unresolved V genes explain less than half, and the rest is unexplained. The sample includes 100,000 or so clones, with 81% observed a single time. The top ten clones comprise 7.5% to 10% of the sample. The sequencing sample was made of peripheral blood. These receptors all come from a woman aged 70-85 years with acute or convalescent COVID-19.

This clone was detected only once. The V gene is TRBV29-1, the J gene TRBJ2-5; TRBD2 aligns across 8 bases. The germline V gene has CDR1 SQVTM and CDR2 ANQGSEA. Losses at the gene ends were 5 bases for V and 3 bases for J; bases not matched to a gene: 5. CDR3 size: 13 residues. The CDR3 sequence: CSVIAGYKETQYF. In DNA, the CDR3 is TGCAGCGTTATAGCGGGGTACAAAGAGACCCAGTACTTC. Full variable domain (missing parts from reference TRBV29-1 and TRBJ2-5): SAVISQKPSRDICQRGTSLTIQCQVDSQVTMMFWYRQQPGQSLTLIATANQGSEATYESGFVIDKFPISRPNLTFSTLTVSNMSPEDSSIYLCSVIAGYKETQYFGPGTRLLVL.

The CDR3 coding sequence is TGCGCCAGCAGCCCACAGGGAAGGTATGGCTACACCTTC. Its protein is CASSPQGRYGYTF. The chain recombines TRBV4-1 with TRBJ1-2; perhaps TRBD1 as D (6 bases). This CDR3 region has 13 residues. Trimming cost V 4 bases and J 5 bases, with 11 bases left between them. CDR1 and CDR2 (germline): MGHRA, YSYEKL.

V and J are TRBV4-1 and TRBJ2-7, with 12 bases fitting TRBD1. Germline loops: CDR1 MGHRA, CDR2 YSYEKL. V was pared by 6 bases and J by 3 bases, with 6 bases of the junction left unmatched. This CDR3 has 15 residues. CDR3 bases: TGCGCCAGCAGAAAGGGACAGGGGGCCGACTACGAGCAGTACTTC. It translates to CASRKGQGADYEQYF.

This chain uses TRBV5-4 with TRBJ1-4; a weak D match, TRBD1 (6 bases). V lost 3 bases to trimming and J lost 3 bases, with 15 bases between them. CDR3 length equals 16 residues. CDR1 and CDR2 (germline): SGHNT, YYREEE (reference sequence). Written as DNA, the CDR3 is TGTGCCAGCAGCTCCCCCCAGGGGAACGCTAATGAAAAACTGTTTTTT. Its translation: CASSSPQGNANEKLFF.

Points on this clone: The junction and the germline gene differ at one end; a read error may be behind it. This chain links TRBV4-3 with TRBJ1-1, with a tentative D call TRBD1 (5 bases). The CDR3 covers 13 residues. From germline, CDR1 is LGHNA and CDR2 YSLEER. For the CDR3, the DNA is TGCGCCAGCAGCCGTACAGGCGGTACTGAAGTTTTCTTT. Its translation: CASSRTGGTEVFF.

The rearrangement uses TRBV30 and TRBJ2-7; D possibly corresponds to TRBD1 (6 bases). CDR1 is GTSNPN, CDR2 SVGIG, per germline (reference sequence). V was pared by 3 bases and J by 0 bases, with 15 bases between. This CDR3 region has 15 residues. CDR3 DNA: TGTGCCTGGAGCGCTAATGACAGGTACTCCTACGAGCAGTACTTC. The encoded protein is CAWSANDRYSYEQYF.

This clone appeared a few times. The chain employs TRBV28 and TRBJ2-7; TRBD1 matches at 8 bases. This CDR3 spans 15 amino acids. V was clipped by 6 bases and J by 2 bases; unmatched bases: 9. Per the germline V gene, CDR1 is MDHEN and CDR2 is SYDVKM. The CDR3 coding sequence is TGTGCCAGCAGGATCCGGACAGGGTGGACCTACGAGCAGTACTTC. This sequence encodes CASRIRTGWTYEQYF. Combining the CDR3 with reference TRBV28 and TRBJ2-7 gives the whole variable domain DVKVTQSSRYLVKRTGEKVFLECVQDMDHENMFWYRQDPGLGLRLIYFSYDVKMKEKGDIPEGYSVSREKKERFSLILESASTNQTSMYLCASRIRTGWTYEQYFGPGTRLTVT.

This chain joins TRBV2 and TRBJ1-4; D is perhaps TRBD1 (6 bases). V lost 4 bases and J lost 3, with 15 bases in between. CDR3 length: 16 amino acids. The germline V gene encodes CDR1 SNHLY and CDR2 FYNNEI. This CDR3 is CASSGPTGLSNEKLFF. As DNA, the CDR3 is TGTGCCAGCAGTGGCCCTACAGGGCTCTCTAATGAAAAACTGTTTTTT.

The V gene is TRBV2, the J gene TRBJ1-1; maybe TRBD1 (6 bases). CDR1 SNHLY and CDR2 FYNNEI come from the germline V gene. The CDR3 extends over 15 amino acids. V dropped 2 bases and J dropped 6 bases, with 16 bases sitting between them. For the CDR3, the DNA is TGTGCCAGCAGTGAAAGCTACACAGGGCGAGCTGAAGCTTTCTTT. It codes for CASSESYTGRAEAFF.

The V call is TRBV28, the J call TRBJ2-2, with 11 positions matching TRBD2. The CDR3 extends over 16 amino acids. Per germline, CDR1 MDHEN and CDR2 SYDVKM. The V and J ends lost 6 bases and 0 bases, in that order; junction bases with no gene match: 3. CDR3 DNA: TGTGCCAGCAGATTAGCGGGAGGGCCGAACACCGGGGAGCTGTTTTTT. It encodes CASRLAGGPNTGELFF.

The gene calls are TRBV14 and TRBJ2-7; the match to TRBD2 covers 11 bases. Trimming at V came to 4 bases and at J to 6 bases, leaving 8 bases not matched to a gene. The CDR3 has 15 residues. Germline assignment: CDR1 SGHDN and CDR2 FVKESK. Here the CDR3 reads CASSPLLAGAGEQYF. The CDR3 DNA follows: TGTGCCAGCAGCCCCCTACTAGCGGGAGCCGGCGAGCAGTACTTC. The full variable domain, its missing parts supplied by reference TRBV14 and TRBJ2-7, is EAGVTQFPSHSVIEKGQTVTLRCDPISGHDNLYWYRRVMGKEIKFLLHFVKESKQDESGMPNNRFLAERTGGTYSTLKVQPAELEDSGVYFCASSPLLAGAGEQYFGPGTRLTVT.

The chain links TRBV27 to TRBJ2-1, with 8 bases aligning to TRBD2. This CDR3 contains 16 residues. V gave up 4 bases and J gave up 1 base; unmatched junction bases: 6. Germline V gene lookup returns CDR1 MNHEY and CDR2 SMNVEV (reference sequence). The CDR3 bases are TGTGCCAGCAGTTATGAAGCGGGGGCTTCCTACAATGAGCAGTTCTTC. Protein: CASSYEAGASYNEQFF.

This clone was observed once. The chain employs TRBV4-3 and TRBJ2-1; 10 nucleotides match TRBD2. The CDR3 is 13 residues long. The germline V gene encodes CDR1 LGHNA and CDR2 YSLEER. The ends lost 2 bases at V and 14 bases at J; junction bases unmatched: 6. The CDR3 bases are TGCGCCAGCAGCCAAATGGTGGGGACTAGCGAGTTCTTC. Amino acids: CASSQMVGTSEFF.

This clone was counted only a few times. The CDR3 is CASSYLGGKNGYTF. The CDR3 region has the DNA TGTGCCAGCAGTTACTTGGGGGGAAAGAATGGCTACACCTTC. This chain joins TRBV6-2 or TRBV6-3 and TRBJ1-2; possible D gene TRBD1, 5 bases. This CDR3 has 14 amino acids. Trimming pared 1 base from V and 6 bases from J, leaving 12 bases between. The germline CDR1 and CDR2 sequences are MNHEY and SVGEGT.

The V and J genes are TRBV19 and TRBJ1-6; D not certain. This CDR3 contains 17 residues. Trimming stripped 7 bases from V and 0 bases from J, with 16 bases between. Germline assignment: CDR1 LNHDA and CDR2 SQIVND (reference sequence). The CDR3 here is CASNKGGSSSYNSPLHF. CDR3 bases: TGTGCCAGTAACAAGGGAGGTTCAAGCTCCTATAATTCACCCCTCCACTTT.

The chain couples TRBV18 to TRBJ1-2, with D maybe TRBD1 (5 bases). Trimming took off 3 bases at V and 7 bases at J, with 15 bases between the two ends. This CDR3 contains 14 residues. The germline V gene encodes CDR1 KGHSH and CDR2 LQKENI. The CDR3 reads CASSPSSGFAGYTF. In DNA, the CDR3 is TGTGCCAGCTCACCGTCTTCAGGGTTCGCTGGCTACACCTTC.

The chain has TRBV18 and TRBJ2-2; TRBD1 aligns across 12 bases. The germline V gene encodes CDR1 KGHSH and CDR2 LQKENI. Losses at the gene ends were 2 bases for V and 5 bases for J; bases not matched to a gene: 12. The CDR3 totals 19 residues. Here the CDR3 DNA reads TGTGCCAGCTCACCAACACTCGGGACAGGGGGCGAAGGTACCGGGGAGCTGTTTTTT. Protein sequence: CASSPTLGTGGEGTGELFF.

This sequence joins TRBV7-8 and TRBJ2-1, with 8 bases that match TRBD2. The V and J ends lost 5 bases and 5 bases, in that order; junction bases with no gene match: 8. The CDR3 totals 15 residues. The germline V gene encodes CDR1 SGHVS and CDR2 FQNEAQ. CDR3 region: CASSGNSGANNEQFF. CDR3 bases: TGTGCCAGCAGCGGGAATAGCGGGGCGAACAATGAGCAGTTCTTC.

The genes are TRBV29-1 and TRBJ2-1; 12 bases align to TRBD1. This CDR3 is built from 20 residues. CDR1 SQVTM and CDR2 ANQGSEA come from the germline V gene. Losses at the gene ends were 6 bases for V and 0 bases for J; bases not matched to a gene: 18. The CDR3 DNA sequence: TGCAGCGTCCGAAAGCCCGGGACAGGGGGCATTTATAGCTCCTACAATGAGCAGTTCTTC. Its translation is CSVRKPGTGGIYSSYNEQFF.

This clone has only one observation. V and J are TRBV5-1 and TRBJ1-1; D might be TRBD1 (5 bases). Trimming left V 2 bases short and J 2 bases short, with 10 bases between. CDR3 length: 14 residues. Per the germline V gene, CDR1 is SGHRS and CDR2 is YFSETQ. CDR3 DNA sequence: TGCGCCAGCAGCTTTGGGGGGGAAAACACTGAAGCTTTCTTT. Translated, it gives CASSFGGENTEAFF.

This clone has just one count. The J gene is TRBJ2-7, the V gene TRBV4-2, with TRBD2 matching over 9 bases. Germline trimming cut 4 bases from V and 2 bases from J; bases unmatched to any gene: 21. Germline assignment: CDR1 LGHNA and CDR2 YNFKEQ. The CDR3 spans 20 residues. The chain's CDR3 is CASSLYTAGLAGQPAYEQYF. The CDR3 nucleotides read TGTGCCAGCAGCCTATACACGGCCGGCCTAGCGGGACAACCGGCCTACGAGCAGTACTTC.

The rearrangement joins TRBV4-1 to TRBJ2-3, with 8 nucleotides matching TRBD2. Germline CDR1 MGHRA, CDR2 YSYEKL. This CDR3 has 16 residues. V lost 1 base to trimming and J lost 4 bases; unmatched junction nucleotides: 7. The CDR3 nucleotides read TGCGCCAGCAGCCAAGGGGAGGGACTAGGGGCAGATACGCAGTATTTT. Its translation: CASSQGEGLGADTQYF.

The chain combines TRBV5-6 with TRBJ2-5; D is possibly TRBD2 (6 bases). This CDR3 contains 15 residues. Trimming stripped 0 bases from V and 1 base from J, with 10 bases between. CDR1 is SGHDT, CDR2 YYEEEE, per germline. CDR3 sequence (DNA): TGTGCCAGCAGCTTGGGGTTGGGGGGCCAAGAGACCCAGTACTTC. It translates to CASSLGLGGQETQYF. Full variable domain (rest looked up from reference TRBV5-6 and TRBJ2-5): DAGVTQSPTHLIKTRGQQVTLRCSPKSGHDTVSWYQQALGQGPQFIFQYYEEEERQRGNFPDRFSGHQFPNYSSELNVNALLLGDSALYLCASSLGLGGQETQYFGPGTRLLVL.

The rearrangement links TRBV19 to TRBJ1-2, with 8 positions matching TRBD1. This CDR3 is built from 13 residues. V shed 7 bases, J shed 3 bases, and the junction held 4 bases outside the gene matches. Germline loops: CDR1 LNHDA, CDR2 SQIVND (reference sequence). CDR3 nucleotide sequence: TGTGCCAGTACCGCGGACAGGGACTATGGCTACACCTTC. Protein product: CASTADRDYGYTF.

The V gene is TRBV30, the J gene TRBJ1-6; D is uncertain. CDR1 and CDR2 from the germline V gene are GTSNPN and SVGIG (reference sequence). V lost 3 bases, J lost 11 bases, and 11 bases lay in between. This CDR3 is built from 12 residues. The CDR3: CAWRVGGAPLHF. CDR3 nucleotides: TGTGCCTGGAGGGTCGGTGGTGCACCCCTCCACTTT.

This clone was counted a single time. The J gene is TRBJ1-1, the V gene TRBV5-1; D gene ambiguous. Germline values: CDR1 SGHRS, CDR2 YFSETQ. The CDR3 has 14 amino acids. Trimming cost V 2 bases and J 0 bases, with 8 bases left between them. The CDR3 loop is CASSFSGLNTEAFF. The CDR3 DNA reads TGCGCCAGCAGCTTTTCTGGCTTGAACACTGAAGCTTTCTTT.

The J gene is TRBJ2-2, the V gene TRBV9; TRBD2 agrees at 9 bases. Germline V gene lookup returns CDR1 SGDLS and CDR2 YYNGEE. Unmatched junction bases numbered 9, after V lost 4 bases and J lost 5 bases. The CDR3 covers 16 residues. This CDR3 is CASSPLVAGVTGELFF. The CDR3 DNA sequence: TGTGCCAGCAGCCCCCTGGTAGCGGGGGTTACCGGGGAGCTGTTTTTT.